A single sample is the source of the 21 T cell receptor beta chains below, sequenced in a study of OX40 agonist ivuxolimab in advanced cancers. The repertoire was sequenced with immunoSEQ multiplex PCR; TCRdb's copy has only in-frame clones and lacks some. The table has about 12,000 clones, about four fifths seen once. Sequences were derived from CD4+ or CD8+ T cells sorted from blood, sampled in a trial of the OX40 agonist ivuxolimab. All receptors derive from an adult with an advanced solid tumor such as melanoma, head and neck, liver or kidney cancer.

The gene calls are TRBV5-4 and TRBJ2-1; TRBD2 might be the D (6 bases). V lost 0 bases and J lost 9, with 7 bases in between. Germline CDR1 and CDR2: SGHNT and YYREEE (reference sequence). This CDR3 is built from 12 residues. The CDR3 here is CASSLVGGEQFF. DNA for the CDR3: TGTGCCAGCAGCTTGGTCGGGGGTGAGCAGTTCTTC.

This clone is a singleton in its sample. The J gene is TRBJ1-5, the V gene TRBV19, with 7 positions matching TRBD1. This CDR3 spans 15 amino acids. CDR1 is LNHDA and CDR2 is SQIVND in the germline V gene (reference sequence). V trimming: 9 bases; J trimming: 0 bases; junction bases outside the gene matches: 8. CDR3 DNA: TGTGCCAGCACAGGGGCCCTTTATAGCAATCAGCCCCAGCATTTT. Translation: CASTGALYSNQPQHF.

This clone was detected once. The chain is built from TRBV19 and TRBJ2-5; D may be TRBD1 (5 bases). Germline V gives CDR1 LNHDA, CDR2 SQIVND (reference sequence). V lost 10 bases to trimming and J lost 7 bases, with 25 bases between them. CDR3 size: 15 residues. This CDR3 reads CATRDLTVDTGTQYF. The CDR3 coding sequence is TGTGCCACTAGAGACCTGACAGTGGATACAGGGACCCAGTACTTC. Complete variable domain (other parts from reference TRBV19 and TRBJ2-5): DGGITQSPKYLFRKEGQNVTLSCEQNLNHDAMYWYRQDPGQGLRLIYYSQIVNDFQKGDIAEGYSVSREKKESFPLTVTSAQKNPTAFYLCATRDLTVDTGTQYFGPGTRLLVL.

The genes are TRBV6-5 and TRBJ2-1; unclear D gene. This CDR3 has 16 amino acids. Germline CDR1 MNHEY, CDR2 SVGAGI. The V gene lost 0 bases and the J gene lost 4 bases, with 13 bases spanning the gap. This chain's CDR3 is CASSYSFQEPYNEQFF. The CDR3 coding sequence is TGTGCCAGCAGTTACTCGTTCCAGGAGCCATACAATGAGCAGTTCTTC.

This chain links TRBV30 with TRBJ1-1; TRBD1 might be the D (5 bases). Deletions cut 2 bases from V and 1 base from J, with 8 bases between. Germline V gene sequence: CDR1 GTSNPN, CDR2 SVGIG (reference sequence). The CDR3 is 13 residues long. The CDR3 coding sequence is TGTGCCTGGAGTTATACAGGGAACACTGAAGCTTTCTTT. This sequence encodes CAWSYTGNTEAFF.

The chain has TRBV7-9 and TRBJ2-4; 9 bases are shared with TRBD1. CDR1 and CDR2 from the germline V gene are SEHNR and FQNEAQ (reference sequence). V was pared by 5 bases and J by 6 bases, with 11 bases of the junction left unmatched. CDR3 size: 16 residues. CDR3 region: CASSPIEQGAGNIQYF. CDR3 in DNA: TGTGCCAGCAGCCCAATCGAACAGGGGGCCGGAAACATTCAGTACTTC. The variable domain in full, completed from reference TRBV7-9 and TRBJ2-4, reads DTGVSQNPRHKITKRGQNVTFRCDPISEHNRLYWYRQTLGQGPEFLTYFQNEAQLEKSRLLSDRFSAERPKGSFSTLEIQRTEQGDSAMYLCASSPIEQGAGNIQYFGAGTRLSVL.

The chain combines TRBV30 with TRBJ2-7; no firm D call. CDR3 length equals 16 residues. The V and J ends lost 0 bases and 5 bases respectively, with 20 bases between them. Germline V lookup: CDR1 GTSNPN, CDR2 SVGIG (reference sequence). The CDR3 sequence: CAWSVSKVKGQHEQYF. The CDR3 bases are TGTGCCTGGAGTGTATCCAAGGTTAAAGGGCAACACGAGCAGTACTTC.

V usage is TRBV7-6 and J usage is TRBJ2-7; 10 bases are shared with TRBD2. The junction had 6 bases not matched to a gene; V was cut back by 3 bases and J by 4 bases. CDR3 length: 15 residues. CDR1 SGHVS and CDR2 FNYEAQ come from the germline V gene. CDR3: CASSLERGGEYEQYF. DNA for the CDR3: TGTGCCAGCAGCTTGGAGCGGGGGGGCGAGTACGAGCAGTACTTC. The variable domain in full, completed from reference TRBV7-6 and TRBJ2-7, reads GAGVSQSPRYKVTKRGQDVALRCDPISGHVSLYWYRQALGQGPEFLTYFNYEAQQDKSGLPNDRFSAERPEGSISTLTIQRTEQRDSAMYRCASSLERGGEYEQYFGPGTRLTVT.

Only a few counts were recorded for this clone. V gene TRBV9 combines with J gene TRBJ1-1, with D tentatively TRBD1 (5 bases). Germline CDR1 and CDR2: SGDLS and YYNGEE. This CDR3 has 14 amino acids. V was trimmed by 1 base and J by 4 bases, leaving 11 bases between them. CDR3 bases: TGTGCCAGCAGCGTAAATGAGGGGATCACTGAAGCTTTCTTT. Translating gives CASSVNEGITEAFF.

J is TRBJ1-5 and V is TRBV10-2; no clear D. Germline CDR1 and CDR2: WSHSY and SAAADI. The V gene lost 3 bases and the J gene lost 4 bases, with 7 bases spanning the gap. This CDR3 region has 13 residues. The CDR3 here is CASSDVENQPQHF. In DNA, the CDR3 is TGCGCCAGCAGTGACGTCGAGAATCAGCCCCAGCATTTT.

V is TRBV28 and J is TRBJ1-1; 8 positions match TRBD1. The germline gives CDR1 MDHEN, CDR2 SYDVKM. V lost 5 bases to trimming and J lost 5 bases; unmatched junction nucleotides: 7. The CDR3 length is 14 residues. The CDR3 loop is CASSLGQGSTEAFF. The CDR3 coding sequence is TGTGCCAGCAGTCTCGGACAGGGTTCGACTGAAGCTTTCTTT. The variable domain in full, completed from reference TRBV28 and TRBJ1-1, reads DVKVTQSSRYLVKRTGEKVFLECVQDMDHENMFWYRQDPGLGLRLIYFSYDVKMKEKGDIPEGYSVSREKKERFSLILESASTNQTSMYLCASSLGQGSTEAFFGQGTRLTVV.

The CDR3 nucleotides are TGCGCCAGCGGCGAAAGTACCTACAATGAGCAGTTCTTC. As protein: CASGESTYNEQFF. The chain employs TRBV4-3 and TRBJ2-1; no clear D gene. Trimming removed 8 bases from V and 2 bases from J, with 10 bases in between. The CDR3 totals 13 residues. Germline V gene data show CDR1 as LGHNA and CDR2 as YSLEER.

The chain uses TRBV30 and TRBJ1-1, with D possibly matching TRBD1 (5 bases). V gave up 4 bases and J gave up 0 bases, with 12 bases separating them. The CDR3 is made up of 14 amino acids. CDR1 is GTSNPN, CDR2 SVGIG, per germline (reference sequence). In DNA form, the CDR3 reads TGTGCCTGGAACGGGGGACGCCTGAACACTGAAGCTTTCTTT. The encoded protein is CAWNGGRLNTEAFF. The whole variable domain, remainder taken from reference TRBV30 and TRBJ1-1, is SQTIHQWPATLVQPVGSPLSLECTVEGTSNPNLYWYRQAAGRGLQLLFYSVGIGQISSEVPQNLSASRPQDRQFILSSKKLLLSDSGFYLCAWNGGRLNTEAFFGQGTRLTVV.

This clone was counted a single time. The J gene is TRBJ2-2, the V gene TRBV2, with 9 nucleotides matching TRBD1. The CDR3 totals 14 residues. V was clipped by 7 bases and J by 3 bases; unmatched bases: 3. Germline loops: CDR1 SNHLY, CDR2 FYNNEI. Here the CDR3 DNA reads TGTGCCAGCACGGACAGGGGTGACACCGGGGAGCTGTTTTTT. The encoded protein is CASTDRGDTGELFF.

The gene calls are TRBV28 and TRBJ2-7, with a possible D match to TRBD1 (5 bases). V was pared by 2 bases and J by 4 bases, with 9 bases between. Germline V gene sequence: CDR1 MDHEN, CDR2 SYDVKM. The CDR3 covers 13 residues. CDR3 in amino acids: CASSLSRAYEQYF. The CDR3 region has the DNA TGTGCCAGCAGTTTAAGCAGGGCTTACGAGCAGTACTTC.

V and J are TRBV6-6 and TRBJ2-5; 7 positions agree with TRBD1. CDR1 and CDR2 from the germline V gene are MNHNY and SVGAGI (reference sequence). This CDR3 has 14 amino acids. The V gene end was trimmed by 2 bases and the J gene end by 5 bases; junction bases not matched to a gene: 5. CDR3 bases: TGTGCCAGCAGTTACGACAGGGCGGGTGAGACCCAGTACTTC. It translates to CASSYDRAGETQYF.

The CDR3 DNA reads TGTGCCAGCAGCGTTGAGGGCGGGAGGACTGAAGCTTTCTTT. It is translated as CASSVEGGRTEAFF. The chain links TRBV9 to TRBJ1-1; the D is unclear. The V and J ends lost 2 bases and 5 bases respectively, with 13 bases between them. The CDR3 extends over 14 amino acids. Germline-derived CDR1 and CDR2 are SGDLS and YYNGEE.

The rearrangement links TRBV6-4 to TRBJ2-3, with 7 bases identical to TRBD2. Unmatched junction bases numbered 0, after V lost 0 bases and J lost 3 bases. The V gene's germline CDR1 is MRHNA and CDR2 SNTAGT. This CDR3 contains 14 residues. The CDR3 reads CASSDSRETDTQYF. The CDR3 bases are TGTGCCAGCAGTGACTCGCGGGAGACAGATACGCAGTATTTT.

The J gene is TRBJ1-2, the V gene TRBV5-6; D might be TRBD1 (5 bases). Germline-derived CDR1 and CDR2 are SGHDT and YYEEEE. The CDR3 sequence is 15 residues long. The germline V and J ends were trimmed by 0 bases and 8 bases, with 17 bases remaining between them. The CDR3 DNA reads as TGTGCCAGCAGCTTGGTGGGACCCTACTGGGGAGGCTACACCTTC. This encodes CASSLVGPYWGGYTF.

This chain joins TRBV4-3 and TRBJ2-7; D possibly corresponds to TRBD1 (6 bases). The CDR3 totals 13 residues. Trimming took 0 bases from V and 3 from J, leaving 6 bases between them. Germline V gene sequence: CDR1 LGHNA, CDR2 YSLEER. CDR3 nucleotide sequence: TGCGCCAGCAGCCAAGACAGGGGCTACGAGCAGTACTTC. This encodes CASSQDRGYEQYF.

The rearrangement joins TRBV27 to TRBJ2-7; D not resolved. Trimming cost V 2 bases and J 0 bases, with 11 bases left between them. The CDR3 sequence is 15 residues long. CDR1 and CDR2 from the germline V gene are MNHEY and SMNVEV (reference sequence). CDR3 region: CASSLLPISSYEQYF. The CDR3 DNA is TGTGCCAGCAGTTTACTGCCAATTAGCTCCTACGAGCAGTACTTC.